Sequencing of this T cell receptor (beta chain) was carried out in a study of shared clonotypes between healthy human individuals. To note about this clone: Its antigen is still unknown. Other DNA sequences in the same sample also yield this CDR3.

General study points: Only a few donors were included, so the genetic and exposure-history diversity represented was limited. The study's rarefaction showed incomplete sorted-subset sequencing despite large depth. Measured sharing among donors was expected to vary with sequencing depth.

Each subset's genomic DNA was split evenly across several immunoSEQ plates. The data were produced by immunoSEQ multiplex PCR, yet TCRdb's version contains in-frame clones alone and is incomplete. The table shows nearly 1 million clones, with more than 75% occurring only once. The CDR3 has 12 amino acids. V was pared by 0 bases and J by 7 bases, with 5 bases between. The V gene's germline CDR1 is MNHNS and CDR2 SASEGT. The chain couples TRBV6-1 to TRBJ2-3, with D uncertain. The sequence came from a man younger than 35 in good health. Sequenced material: memory CD4+ T cells sorted from blood. Specified subset: CD45RA-negative fraction. Written as DNA, the CDR3 is TGTGCCAGCAGTGAAGCGGGGAATACGCAGTATTTT. This encodes CASSEAGNTQYF.